This record looks at one T cell receptor (beta chain) sequence and its context. This clonotype came up a few times. The antigen it binds to is not known. Base qualities are not provided; no much larger clone lies one nucleotide away. V is pared back by 5 bases and J by 0 bases, with 11 bases lying between the germline termini. Based on the germline V gene (reference sequence), the CDR1 and CDR2 sequences are LNHDA and SQIVND. Spanning cysteine to phenylalanine, the CDR3 consists of 15 amino acids. This entry keeps only the CDR3 DNA: 45 bases, framed from base 1. The sample is drawn from a study of molecular identifiers for immune sequencing clone quantification (dated by TCRdb to 2017 to 2018). A note on the overall study: In a replicate experiment, RNA from 20,000 or 100,000 naive CD8 T cells was split into five aliquots, four of which were sequenced. This methods study used CD8 T cells to benchmark TCR RNA copy counting and molecular-identifier clustering-based TCR repertoire sequencing (MIDCIRS).

Libraries of naive CD8 T cells were built from anywhere between roughly 17,000 and 1,000,000 sorted cells, with 10%, 30% or 50% of the purified RNA used. Naive CD8 T cells were FACS-sorted as CD8+CD4-CCR7+CD45RA+ on a BD FACSAria II into RLT Plus buffer. To test detection sensitivity, Jurkat RNA equal to around 11 TCR copies was added to samples of about 20,000-1,100,000 naive CD8 T cells. CD8 T cells were enriched using RosetteSep CD8+ T Cell Enrichment Cocktail and Ficoll-Paque, and the enriched cells then underwent ACK red cell lysis. The paper as a whole reports these results and caveats: In CMV-specific effector cells, clones with more than 20 RNA copies contained over 99% of molecules, whereas in naive cells such clones contained under 1% of molecules. Spiked-in Jurkat TCR RNA equal to a single cell's worth was reported to be detectable even within 1,100,000 naive CD8 T cells. When barcode sub-clustering was omitted, TCR diversity was inflated by chimeric consensus sequences, with chimeras reaching as high as 47%. The sizes of highly expanded clones could end up underestimated when identical TCR molecules share a barcode. Naive libraries contained spiked-in Jurkat TCR RNA (around eleven copies' worth), which is not part of the donor repertoire. Modeling estimated around 3.2 recovered TCR RNA copies per cell, compared with 8.5 to 10 by digital PCR, which implies 30% to 35% capture efficiency.

Library preparation employed PCR. The sample was run on a NextSeq 500. Bulk TCR libraries were made following a previously described method, with the TCR primers given in Table S5. Purification of total RNA was performed with the Qiagen AllPrep DNA/RNA kit. Before analysis, reads from multiple sequencing runs of one library were combined. The authors' analysis ran thus. Reads were retained only if an exact TCR constant sequence was present, and the retained reads were trimmed to 150 nt and grouped according to their 12-nt molecular barcodes. Reads within each barcode group were sub-clustered using a 15% Levenshtein threshold, and quality-weighted consensus sequences were constructed for each RNA molecule. Non-functional sequences were filtered out, along with any lower-count sequence sitting one edit away from another sequence. Based on fitting two negative binomial distributions, any barcode sub-cluster with under 20% of the maximum read count was discarded. Starting from the raw public reads, TCRdb applied fastp trimming at Q25, assembled clones with MiXCR and retained in-frame beta chains. When rows share a CDR3 protein, they turn into one entry using the most common DNA and genes. The V and J calls and clone size come from TCRdb's table, not from the authors' own analysis. The sample table contains more than 550,000 distinct CDR3 sequences; only one count was recorded for about 25% of them. In total, the top ten clones hold 0.75% to 0.8% of the sample.

The rearranged segments are TRBV19 and TRBJ2-1; a confident D gene designation cannot be given. The source of this sequence is a human donor in good health. Some libraries in this study had Jurkat cell RNA spiked in. Material for sequencing was naive CD8+ T cells from blood, with Jurkat cell RNA spiked in. Sample cell subset or site, as interpreted from the label and publication: FACS-sorted CD8+CD4-CCR7+CD45RA+ naive T cells. The CDR3 amino acid sequence is: CASSYASLSYNEQFF. The nucleotide sequence reads as follows: TGTGCCAGTAGTTACGCCAGCCTCTCCTACAATGAGCAGTTCTTC.